The clone carrying this TCR beta chain was seen at least ten times. Its matching antigen is unknown. This entry is derived from a study of neurological immune-mediated disorders. Study-level points and caveats: The highest TCR clonal expansion occurred in HTLV-1-associated myelopathy; multiple sclerosis fell below healthy controls.

TCRdb recomputed calls from the 5' RACE reads with MiXCR, one row per CDR3 protein. The data show around 37,000 distinct CDR3 sequences, 14% seen once. The sequenced sample consisted of PBMCs. The clonotype comes from a woman aged 50 to 65 with HTLV-1-associated myelopathy (HAM/TSP).

CDR3 region: CASSPSRDKRPLRTQYF. The CDR3 DNA reads TGTGCCAGCTCTCCCAGCCGGGACAAAAGACCTCTTAGGACGCAGTATTTT. The rearrangement links TRBV18 to TRBJ2-3; possibly TRBD1 for D (6 bases). Germline loops: CDR1 KGHSH, CDR2 LQKENI. The length of the CDR3 is 17 residues. Trimming took off 6 bases at V and 9 bases at J, with 28 bases between the two ends.